The following is a T cell receptor (beta chain) sequence with its context. The sample comes from a study of blood T cell repertoires in COVID-19. Across the whole study: COVID-19 samples, acute and convalescent, were from the United States, Italy and Spain.

Per the study methods: Cell counts per sample came from amplifying reference gene primers. Produced via immunoSEQ multiplex PCR; TCRdb's table is partial and in-frame only. V and J calls and clone size come straight from that table; D and trimming were deduced from the DNA. This table has more than 250,000 clones, 92% appearing once. The clonotype comes from a woman in her thirties who had recovered from COVID-19. The specimen sequenced was PBMCs or T cells enriched from blood (not recorded which).

The CDR3 here is CASTNRGRGLVTQYF. CDR3 nucleotide sequence: TGTGCCAGCACTAACCGGGGCAGGGGGCTAGTGACCCAGTACTTC. The chain recombines TRBV7-3 with TRBJ2-5, with 8 nucleotides matching TRBD1. J lost 7 bases, V lost 7 bases, and 14 bases had no gene match. Germline V gene sequence: CDR1 SGHTA, CDR2 FQGTGA. This CDR3 is built from 15 residues.